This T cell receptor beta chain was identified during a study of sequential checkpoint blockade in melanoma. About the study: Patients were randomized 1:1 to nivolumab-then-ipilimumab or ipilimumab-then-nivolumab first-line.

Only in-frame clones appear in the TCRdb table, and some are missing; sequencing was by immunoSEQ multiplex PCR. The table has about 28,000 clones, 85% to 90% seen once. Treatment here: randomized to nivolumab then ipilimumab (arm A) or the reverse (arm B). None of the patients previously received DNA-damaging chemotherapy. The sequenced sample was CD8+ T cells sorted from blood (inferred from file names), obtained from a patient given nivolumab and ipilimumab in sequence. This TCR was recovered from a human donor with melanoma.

The CDR3 spells CASSQGQGGTEAFF. CDR3 coding DNA: TGCGCCAGCAGCCAGGGACAGGGGGGCACTGAAGCTTTCTTT. The rearrangement links TRBV4-1 to TRBJ1-1; 11 nucleotides line up with TRBD1. The length of the CDR3 is 14 residues. The V segment lost 3 bases and the J segment 4 bases; nucleotides outside the gene matches: 1. The V gene's germline CDR1 is MGHRA and CDR2 YSYEKL.